This T cell receptor (beta chain) was sequenced during a study of blood T cell repertoires in COVID-19. Overall study: Italy, Spain and the United States were the sources of the convalescent and acute COVID-19 samples. Sources were T cells, B-cell-depleted T cells, or PBMCs; the material itself was cDNA or gDNA.

Per the original data handling: Amplifying reference gene primers gave estimates of nucleated cell counts. TCRdb keeps only in-frame clones here, not all; method: immunoSEQ multiplex PCR. V and J calls and clone size are as listed in that table; D and trimming were resolved from the DNA. In the table there are 65,000 to 90,000 clones, approximately 90% of which are singletons. This CDR3 contains 12 residues. Trimming cost V 6 bases and J 8 bases, with 12 bases left between them. Input material: peripheral blood. The receptor comes from a human donor in a cohort sampled during active COVID-19. The chain links TRBV12-3 or TRBV12-4 to TRBJ2-3, with D tentatively TRBD2 (6 bases). The CDR3 region has the DNA TGTGCCAGCAGCCGACTAGGGCCTACGCAGTATTTT. It encodes CASSRLGPTQYF.